The clone carrying this T cell receptor (beta chain) was found a few times. These data come from a study of blood T cell repertoires in COVID-19. Some clones are missing from TCRdb's copy, which holds only in-frame ones; the method was immunoSEQ multiplex PCR. The data show over 65,000 clones, about four fifths seen once. V was trimmed by 0 bases and J by 6 bases, leaving 5 bases between them. CDR3 length: 12 residues. Germline V gene sequence: CDR1 SGHRS, CDR2 YFSETQ. The chain carries TRBV5-1 and TRBJ2-3, with D perhaps TRBD2 (5 bases). The specimen sequenced was peripheral blood. The source is an elderly man with acute or convalescent COVID-19. The DNA of the CDR3 is TGCGCCAGCAGCTTGGGGAGGGATACGCAGTATTTT. Protein product: CASSLGRDTQYF.